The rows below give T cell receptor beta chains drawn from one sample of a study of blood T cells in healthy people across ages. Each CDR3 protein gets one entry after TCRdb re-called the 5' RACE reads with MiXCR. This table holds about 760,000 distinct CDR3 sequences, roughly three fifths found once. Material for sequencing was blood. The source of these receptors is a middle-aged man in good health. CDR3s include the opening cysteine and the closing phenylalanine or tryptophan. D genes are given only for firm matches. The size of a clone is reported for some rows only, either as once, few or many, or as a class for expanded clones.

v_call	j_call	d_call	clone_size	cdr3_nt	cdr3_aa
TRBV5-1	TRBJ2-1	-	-	TGCGCCAGCAGCTTGTTGACGGGGCCTAGCGAACTGGATGAGCAGTTCTTC	CASSLLTGPSELDEQFF
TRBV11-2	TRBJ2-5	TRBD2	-	TGTGCCAGCAGCCCCGGACTAGCGGTGAACCAAGAGACCCAGTACTTC	CASSPGLAVNQETQYF
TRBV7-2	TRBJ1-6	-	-	TGTGCCAGCAGCTTAGACGCGCAGCTCAATTCACCCCTCCACTTT	CASSLDAQLNSPLHF
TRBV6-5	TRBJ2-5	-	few	TGTGCCAGCAGTTACTTAGGGATCCGAAGCCGAGAGACCCAGTACTTC	CASSYLGIRSRETQYF
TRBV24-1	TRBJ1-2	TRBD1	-	TGTGCCACCAAACAGGGGGCGAACTATGGCTACACCTTC	CATKQGANYGYTF
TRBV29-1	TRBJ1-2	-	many	TGCAGCGTTGGATCCGGGGACTGGAGTCTTTACACCTTC	CSVGSGDWSLYTF
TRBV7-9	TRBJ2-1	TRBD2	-	TGTGCCAGCAGCTTAGAGGAGCTAGCGGGACGAAATGAGCAGTTCTTC	CASSLEELAGRNEQFF
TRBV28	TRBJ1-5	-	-	TGTGCCAGCAGTTTATTCCCTGGTACCAATCAGCCCCAGCATTTT	CASSLFPGTNQPQHF
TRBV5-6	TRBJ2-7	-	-	TGTGCCAGCAGGAGGGGTATCGAGGCCTACGAGCAGTACTTC	CASRRGIEAYEQYF
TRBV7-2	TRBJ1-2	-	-	TGTGCCAGCAGCCAGCAGGGGCAGGGCTATGGCTACACCTTC	CASSQQGQGYGYTF
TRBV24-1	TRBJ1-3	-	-	TGTGCCACCAGTGATACAACAGGGTTCGGCGGAAACACCATATATTTT	CATSDTTGFGGNTIYF
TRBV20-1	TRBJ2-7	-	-	TGCAGTGCTAGATGGGGGGTAGACTACGAGCAGTACTTC	CSARWGVDYEQYF
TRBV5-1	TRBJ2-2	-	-	TGCGCCAGCAGAGCTGGGGGTGACCGTTTGGACCGGGAGCTGTTTTTT	CASRAGGDRLDRELFF
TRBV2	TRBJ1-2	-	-	TGTGCCAGCACTATGGGCTACACCTTC	CASTMGYTF
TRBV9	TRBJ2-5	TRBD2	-	TGTGCCAGCAGCGTCGGGTTAGCGGGAGAGGGGACCCAGTACTTC	CASSVGLAGEGTQYF
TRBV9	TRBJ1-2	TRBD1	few	TGTGCCAGCAGAGACAGGGTCTATGGCTACACCTTC	CASRDRVYGYTF
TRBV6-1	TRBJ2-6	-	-	TGTGCCAGCAGCGGAGGACACTCAGGGGCCAACGTCCTGACTTTC	CASSGGHSGANVLTF
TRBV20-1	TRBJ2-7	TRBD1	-	TGCAGTGCTAGAGTTCTGGGATACGGGACAGGGGAAACCTACGAGCAGTACTTC	CSARVLGYGTGETYEQYF
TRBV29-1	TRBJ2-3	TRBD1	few	TGCAGCGGTATGACAGGGCGGGCAGATACGCAGTATTTT	CSGMTGRADTQYF
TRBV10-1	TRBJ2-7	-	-	TGCGCCAGCAGTGATAACATCGGCTACGAGCAGTACTTC	CASSDNIGYEQYF
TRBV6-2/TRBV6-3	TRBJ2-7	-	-	TGTGCCAGCAGGCCCAGGGGACCCTACGAGCAGTACTTC	CASRPRGPYEQYF
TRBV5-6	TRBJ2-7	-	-	TGTGCCAGCATCGATACACTCAGCAGCGGGTACGAGCAGTACTTC	CASIDTLSSGYEQYF
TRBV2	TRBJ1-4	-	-	TGTGCCAGCAGTGGAGAAGCGGAGGCAAATGAAAAACTGTTTTTT	CASSGEAEANEKLFF
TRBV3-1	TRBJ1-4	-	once	TGTGCCAGCAGTCCAATACAGGACACAGCTAATGAAAAACTGTTTTTT	CASSPIQDTANEKLFF
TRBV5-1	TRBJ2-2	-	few	TGCGCCAGCAGCCTGGACAGGCGGAGGGCCGGGGAGCTGTTTTTT	CASSLDRRRAGELFF
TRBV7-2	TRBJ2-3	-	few	TGTGCCACCAATACGCGGGGTCGGACAGATACGCAGTATTTT	CATNTRGRTDTQYF
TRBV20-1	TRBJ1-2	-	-	TGCAGTGCTCCCGACAAATTCGATGGCTACACCTTC	CSAPDKFDGYTF
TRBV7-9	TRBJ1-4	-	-	TGTGCCAGCAGCTTCGGCGGGATAGAGAAGAAACTGTTTTTT	CASSFGGIEKKLFF
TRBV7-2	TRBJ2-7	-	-	TGTGCCAGCAGCCCCGACTACTACTCCTACGAGCAGTACTTC	CASSPDYYSYEQYF
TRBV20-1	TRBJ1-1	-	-	TGCAGTGCTAGAGCCGGACAACAGAACACTGAAGCTTTCTTT	CSARAGQQNTEAFF
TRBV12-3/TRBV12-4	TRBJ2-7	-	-	TGTGCCAGCAGCCTTACCTCGTCTCTCCTTGGGATACTAGGCTACGAGCAGTACTTC	CASSLTSSLLGILGYEQYF
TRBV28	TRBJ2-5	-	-	TGTGCCAGCGGGGTTCCGCTCCAAGAGACCCAGTACTTC	CASGVPLQETQYF
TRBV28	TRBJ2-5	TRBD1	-	TGTGCCAGCAGTCTCCCGGGACAGGGGGTAGAGACCCAGTACTTC	CASSLPGQGVETQYF
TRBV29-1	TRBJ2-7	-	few	TGCAGCGTGGTAAGACCGGGACGCCACGAGCAGTACTTC	CSVVRPGRHEQYF
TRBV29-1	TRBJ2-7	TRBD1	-	TGCAGCGTTGAAGCCGGGACAGGGCCCTACGAGCAGTACTTC	CSVEAGTGPYEQYF
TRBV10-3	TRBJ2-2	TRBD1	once	TGTGCCATCAGCACGACAGGGGAGGACACCGGGGAGCTGTTTTTT	CAISTTGEDTGELFF
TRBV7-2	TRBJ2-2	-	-	TGTGCCAGCAGCAGGGTAGCATCCACCGGGGAGCTGTTTTTT	CASSRVASTGELFF
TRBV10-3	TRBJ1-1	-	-	TGTGCAATCAGTGGGGGGGTGGATTCTATAGAAGCTTTCTTT	CAISGGVDSIEAFF
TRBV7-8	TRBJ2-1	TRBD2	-	TGTGCCAGCACCATCTTAGCGGGAGTACGGGTTAATGAGCAGTTCTTC	CASTILAGVRVNEQFF
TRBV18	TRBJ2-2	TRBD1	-	TGTGCCAGCTCACCCGAGACAGGGTACAGTAACACCGGGGAGCTGTTTTTT	CASSPETGYSNTGELFF
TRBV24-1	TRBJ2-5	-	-	TGTGCCACCAGTAGCGTGGAGAAAGAGACCCGGTACTTC	CATSSVEKETRYF
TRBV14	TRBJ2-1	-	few	TGTGCCAGCAGCCTCCACCGGGACTCACGCTCCTACAATGAGCAGTTCTTC	CASSLHRDSRSYNEQFF
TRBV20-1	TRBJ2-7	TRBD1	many	TGCAGTGCTAGAGGAGACAGGGAAGGCTCCTACGAGCAGTACTTC	CSARGDREGSYEQYF
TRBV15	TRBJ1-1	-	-	TGTGCCACCAGCAGCAGTACTAGACAATCCTTGGGAGCTTTCTTT	CATSSSTRQSLGAFF
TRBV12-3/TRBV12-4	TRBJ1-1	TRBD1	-	TGTGCCAGCAGTTACAGGGGTATGAACACTGAAGCTTTCTTT	CASSYRGMNTEAFF
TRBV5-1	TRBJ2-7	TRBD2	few	TGCGCCAGCAGCGTCGGGACTAGCGGGCGTGGTCGCGAGCAGTACTTC	CASSVGTSGRGREQYF
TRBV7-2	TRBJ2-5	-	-	TGTGCCAGCAGCGCAAGACTAGTTGGGGTTGAAGAGACCCAGTACTTC	CASSARLVGVEETQYF
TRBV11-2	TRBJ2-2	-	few	TGTGCCAGCAGCCCTTCCGGGAGTGGGTCCGCCGGGGAGCTGTTTTTT	CASSPSGSGSAGELFF
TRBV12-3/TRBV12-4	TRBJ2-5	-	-	TGTGCCAGCAGTCCGAAGGGGGAGTACTTAGAGACCCAGTACTTC	CASSPKGEYLETQYF
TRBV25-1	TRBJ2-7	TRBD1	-	TGTGCCAGCAGTGATAGGACAGGGGCCTACGAGCAGTACTTC	CASSDRTGAYEQYF